The entry that follows covers one T cell receptor beta chain sequence. Its binding antigen is unknown. The input lacks base qualities; no much larger clone sits a single base away. TCRbeta CDR3 regions were amplified from genomic DNA using the immunoSEQ Assay, a bias-controlled multiplex PCR. The authors' pipeline ran thus. The number of nucleated cells in each sample was estimated by amplification of reference gene primers within the assay. To quantify the absolute abundance of each unique TCRbeta CDR3 rearrangement, sequence reads were collapsed and filtered. For each sample, productive Simpson clonality was calculated as the square root of Simpson's diversity index across productive rearrangements. Not all clones reach the TCRdb copy of this immuneACCESS table, which keeps in-frame sequences only. Checked studies attribute under half of the gap to unresolved V genes and leave the rest unexplained. From that table come the V and J calls and clone size; the DNA was used to work out D and trimming. A total of under 300,000 clones appear in this sample, roughly nine tenths of them only once. The ten largest make up roughly 2.2% of the sample.

The data stem from a study of blood T cell repertoires in COVID-19 (dated by TCRdb to 2019 to 2021). In terms of the full investigation: Samples from collaborators originated in the United States, Italy and Spain and spanned both the acute and convalescent phases of COVID-19. The material from the prospective study consisted of cDNA or gDNA derived from T cells, B-cell-depleted T cells, or PBMCs. Subjects who had been exposed to COVID-19, were actively infected with it, or had recovered from it provided the deeply sampled blood TCRbeta repertoires that made up the dataset. The repertoires were released in a freely available public database meant as a resource for research on the immune response to SARS-CoV-2. The samples were drawn from two sources: the first 160 participants of the ongoing ImmuneRACE study, and 1,000 to 1,500 subjects contributed by 6 global collaborators. Sample metadata almost always included a de-identified subject ID, COVID-19 status, age in years and sex. Where available, HLA class I and class II types were taken from metadata supplied by the sample provider and were not determined by assay-based typing.

Here is what the overall study found, with its caveats: The quantity of clinical and demographic metadata differed by source and by participant and was supplied without curation.

Here V drops 5 bases and J drops 7 bases, and the junction holds 3 bases not matched to any gene. The CDR3 holds 13 amino acids from the cysteine to the phenylalanine. Only the CDR3 region is kept as DNA, spanning 39 bases read in frame from base 1. Based on the germline V gene, the CDR1 and CDR2 sequences are LGHNT and FRNRAP. The collaborating institutions used their own protocols to collect whole blood in K2EDTA tubes. For TCRbeta analysis, collaborators shipped samples in one of three forms: frozen whole blood, isolated PBMCs, or DNA extracted from either of those sample types. The chain links TRBV12-5 with TRBJ2-2, with TRBD1 matching 8 junction bases. The source is a man in his forties or fifties with acute or convalescent COVID-19. Sequenced input: peripheral blood. CDR3 region: CASGGQGVGELFF. The base sequence is TGTGCTAGTGGTGGACAGGGAGTCGGGGAGCTGTTTTTT. The variable domain in full, with residues beyond the CDR3 obtained from the reference TRBV12-5 and TRBJ2-2 genes, is DARVTQTPRHKVTEMGQEVTMRCQPILGHNTVFWYRQTMMQGLELLAYFRNRAPLDDSGMPKDRFSAEMPDATLATLKIQPSEPRDSAVYFCASGGQGVGELFFGEGSRLTVL.